This T cell receptor beta chain emerged from a study of cytomegalovirus exposure and HLA in healthy donors. The study ran its PCR with 60 Vbeta and 13 Jbeta primers. Clones were read by immunoSEQ multiplex PCR, and TCRdb kept only the in-frame ones, dropping some. The sample lists roughly 200,000 clones, approximately 85% occurring once. Regarding the study as a whole: Sequencing likely generated an artifact that appeared as a cluster of highly shared sequence variants. Presence/absence analyses assumed roughly uniform sequencing depth across donors, which may not hold. Rare TCR sequences dominated, though some public TCRs recurred in many donors.

The V gene's germline CDR1 is SGHRS and CDR2 YFSETQ. The V end lost 4 bases, the J end lost 5 bases, and 14 bases lay between the germline ends. This CDR3 has 14 amino acids. Comment on this clone: Its cognate antigen is unknown.

This TCR was sampled from a woman between 50 and 59 years old in good health and CMV-seronegative. The V gene is TRBV5-1, the J gene TRBJ2-3, with D possibly matching TRBD2 (6 bases). The sample comprised PBMCs. The CDR3 coding sequence is TGCGCCAGCAGCCCCGGGACTCGGGGAGATACGCAGTATTTT. This codes for CASSPGTRGDTQYF.